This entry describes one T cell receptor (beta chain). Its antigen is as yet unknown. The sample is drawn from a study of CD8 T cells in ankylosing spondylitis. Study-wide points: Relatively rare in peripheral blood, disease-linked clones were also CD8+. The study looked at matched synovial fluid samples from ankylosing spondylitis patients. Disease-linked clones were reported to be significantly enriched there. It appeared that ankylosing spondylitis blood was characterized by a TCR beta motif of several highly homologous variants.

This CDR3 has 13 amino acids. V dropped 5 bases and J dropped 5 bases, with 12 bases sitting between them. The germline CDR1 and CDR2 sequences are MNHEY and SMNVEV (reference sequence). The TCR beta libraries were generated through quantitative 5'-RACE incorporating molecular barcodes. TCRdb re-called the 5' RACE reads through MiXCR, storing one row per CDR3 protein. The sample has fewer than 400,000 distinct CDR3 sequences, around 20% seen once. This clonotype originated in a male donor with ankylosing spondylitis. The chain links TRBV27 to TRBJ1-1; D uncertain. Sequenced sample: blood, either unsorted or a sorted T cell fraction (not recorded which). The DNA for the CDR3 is TGTGCCAGCAGTCATGAGCGAGGTACTGAAGCTTTCTTT. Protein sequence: CASSHERGTEAFF.